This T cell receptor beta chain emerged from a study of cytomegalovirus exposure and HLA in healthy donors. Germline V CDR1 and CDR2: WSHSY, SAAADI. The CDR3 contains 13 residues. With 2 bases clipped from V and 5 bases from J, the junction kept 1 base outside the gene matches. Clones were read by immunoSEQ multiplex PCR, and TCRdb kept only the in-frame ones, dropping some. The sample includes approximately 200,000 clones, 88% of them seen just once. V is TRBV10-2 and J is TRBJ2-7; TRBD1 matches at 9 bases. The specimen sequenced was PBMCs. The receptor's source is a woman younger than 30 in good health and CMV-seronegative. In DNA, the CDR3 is TGCGCCAGCAGTGAGACAGGGGGCGACGAGCAGTACTTC. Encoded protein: CASSETGGDEQYF.